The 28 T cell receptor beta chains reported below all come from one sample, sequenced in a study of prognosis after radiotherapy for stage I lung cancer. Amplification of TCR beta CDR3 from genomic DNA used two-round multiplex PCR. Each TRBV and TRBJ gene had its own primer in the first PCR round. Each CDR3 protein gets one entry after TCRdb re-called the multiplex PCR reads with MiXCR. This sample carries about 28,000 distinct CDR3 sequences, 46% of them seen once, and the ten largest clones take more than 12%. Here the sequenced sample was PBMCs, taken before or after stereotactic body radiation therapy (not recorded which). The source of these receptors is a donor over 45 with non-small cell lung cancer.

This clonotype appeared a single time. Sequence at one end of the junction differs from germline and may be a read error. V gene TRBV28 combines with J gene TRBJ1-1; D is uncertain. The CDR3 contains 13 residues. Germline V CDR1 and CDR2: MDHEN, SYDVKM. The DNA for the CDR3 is TGTGCCAGAGTCCCCTCCCCGGTGACTGAAGATTTCTTT. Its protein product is CARVPSPVTEDFF.

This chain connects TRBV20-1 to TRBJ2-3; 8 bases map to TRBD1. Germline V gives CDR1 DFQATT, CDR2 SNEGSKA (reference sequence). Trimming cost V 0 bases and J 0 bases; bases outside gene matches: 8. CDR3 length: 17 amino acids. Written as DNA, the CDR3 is TGCAGTGCTAGAGATGCCAGGGGGCGATTTAGCACAGATACGCAGTATTTT. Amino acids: CSARDARGRFSTDTQYF.

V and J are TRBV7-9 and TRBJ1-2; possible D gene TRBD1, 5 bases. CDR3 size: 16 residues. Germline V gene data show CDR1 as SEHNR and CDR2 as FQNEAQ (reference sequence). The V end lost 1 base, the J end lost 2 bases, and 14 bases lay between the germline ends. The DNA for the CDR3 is TGTGCCAGCAGCTTAGGGGCCGTGACAGCGAACTATGGCTACACCTTC. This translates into CASSLGAVTANYGYTF.

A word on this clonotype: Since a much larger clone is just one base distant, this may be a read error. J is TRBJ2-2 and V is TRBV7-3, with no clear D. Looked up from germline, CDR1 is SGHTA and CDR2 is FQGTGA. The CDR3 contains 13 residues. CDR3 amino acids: CASILGWTGELFF. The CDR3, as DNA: TGTGCCAGCATCTTAGGGTGGACCGGGGAGCTGTTTTTT.

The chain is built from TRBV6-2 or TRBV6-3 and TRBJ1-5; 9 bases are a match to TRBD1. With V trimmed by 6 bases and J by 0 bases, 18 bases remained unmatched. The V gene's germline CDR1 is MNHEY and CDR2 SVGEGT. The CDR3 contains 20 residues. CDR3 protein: CASSFFVGTGIPHSNQPQHF. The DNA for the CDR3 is TGTGCCAGCAGCTTTTTTGTTGGGACAGGGATACCTCATAGCAATCAGCCCCAGCATTTT.

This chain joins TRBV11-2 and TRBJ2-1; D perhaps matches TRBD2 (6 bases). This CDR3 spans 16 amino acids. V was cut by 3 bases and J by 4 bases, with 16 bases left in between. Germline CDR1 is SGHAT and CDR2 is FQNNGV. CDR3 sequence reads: CASSFKRVEMYNEQFF. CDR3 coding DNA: TGTGCCAGCAGCTTCAAGCGGGTTGAAATGTACAATGAGCAGTTCTTC.

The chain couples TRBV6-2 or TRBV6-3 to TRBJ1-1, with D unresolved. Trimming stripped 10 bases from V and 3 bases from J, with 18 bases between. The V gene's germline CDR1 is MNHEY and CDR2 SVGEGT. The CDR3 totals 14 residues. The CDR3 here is CAISRIGEDTEAFF. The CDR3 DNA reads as TGTGCCATCAGCAGAATCGGTGAAGACACTGAAGCTTTCTTT.

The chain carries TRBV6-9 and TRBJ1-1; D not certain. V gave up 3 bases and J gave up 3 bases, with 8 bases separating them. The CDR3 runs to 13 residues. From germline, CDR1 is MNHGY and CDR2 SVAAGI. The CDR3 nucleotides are TGTGCCAGCAGTTACAGGAGACACACTGAAGCTTTCTTT. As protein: CASSYRRHTEAFF.

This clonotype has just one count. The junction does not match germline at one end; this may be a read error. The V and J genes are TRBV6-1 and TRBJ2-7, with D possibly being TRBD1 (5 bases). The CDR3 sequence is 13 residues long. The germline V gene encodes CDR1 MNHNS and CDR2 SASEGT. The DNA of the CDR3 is TGTCCCAGCAGATTCGGACATTCCTACGAGCAGTACTTC. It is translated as CPSRFGHSYEQYF.

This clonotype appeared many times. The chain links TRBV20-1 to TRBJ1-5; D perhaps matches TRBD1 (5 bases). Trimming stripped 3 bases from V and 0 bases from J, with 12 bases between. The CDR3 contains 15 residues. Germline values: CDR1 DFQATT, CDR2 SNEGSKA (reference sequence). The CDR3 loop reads CSASDSLYSNQPQHF. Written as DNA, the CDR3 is TGCAGTGCTAGTGACAGTCTCTATAGCAATCAGCCCCAGCATTTT.

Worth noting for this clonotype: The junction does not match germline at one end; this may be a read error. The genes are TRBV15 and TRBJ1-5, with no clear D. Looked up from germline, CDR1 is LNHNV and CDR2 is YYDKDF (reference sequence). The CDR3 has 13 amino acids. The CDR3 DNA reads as TGTCCCACCATCAGAGGGCGGCGTCAGCCCCAGCATTTT. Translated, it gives CPTIRGRRQPQHF.

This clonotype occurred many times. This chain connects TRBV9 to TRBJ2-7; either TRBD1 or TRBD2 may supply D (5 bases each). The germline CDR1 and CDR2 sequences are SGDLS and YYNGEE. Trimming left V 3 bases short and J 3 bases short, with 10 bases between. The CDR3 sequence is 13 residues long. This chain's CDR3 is CASSAGTYYEQYF. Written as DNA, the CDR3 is TGTGCCAGCAGCGCCGGGACCTACTACGAGCAGTACTTC.

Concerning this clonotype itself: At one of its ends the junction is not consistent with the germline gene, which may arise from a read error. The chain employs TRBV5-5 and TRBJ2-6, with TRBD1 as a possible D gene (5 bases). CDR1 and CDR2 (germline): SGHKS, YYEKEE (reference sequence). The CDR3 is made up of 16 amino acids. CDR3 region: CASTKSSVSGANFLTF. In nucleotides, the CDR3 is TGTGCCAGCACCAAATCCAGTGTCTCTGGGGCCAACTTCCTGACTTTC.

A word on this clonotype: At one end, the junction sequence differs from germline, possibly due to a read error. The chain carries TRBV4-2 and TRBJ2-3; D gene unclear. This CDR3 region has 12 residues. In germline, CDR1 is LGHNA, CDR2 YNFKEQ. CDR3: CARSHQSDTKYF. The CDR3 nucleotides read TGTGCCAGAAGCCACCAGTCAGATACGAAGTATTTT.

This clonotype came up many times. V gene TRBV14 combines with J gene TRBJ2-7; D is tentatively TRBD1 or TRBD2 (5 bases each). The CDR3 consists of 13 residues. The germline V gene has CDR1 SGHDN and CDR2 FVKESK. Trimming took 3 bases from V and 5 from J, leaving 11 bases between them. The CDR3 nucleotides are TGTGCCAGCAGCCACCGAGGGGCTAACGAGCAGTACTTC. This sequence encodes CASSHRGANEQYF.

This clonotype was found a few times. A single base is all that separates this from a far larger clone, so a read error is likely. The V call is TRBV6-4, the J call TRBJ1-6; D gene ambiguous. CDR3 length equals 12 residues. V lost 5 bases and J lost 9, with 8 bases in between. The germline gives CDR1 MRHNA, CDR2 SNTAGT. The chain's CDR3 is CASSRISSPLHF. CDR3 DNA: TGTGCCAGCAGTAGGATATCTTCACCCCTCCACTTT.

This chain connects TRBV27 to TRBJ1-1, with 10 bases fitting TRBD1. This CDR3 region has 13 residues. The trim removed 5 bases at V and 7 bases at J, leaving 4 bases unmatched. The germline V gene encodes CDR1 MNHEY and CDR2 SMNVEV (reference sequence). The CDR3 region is CASSPGTGVEAFF. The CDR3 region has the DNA TGTGCCAGCAGTCCCGGGACAGGGGTTGAAGCTTTCTTT.

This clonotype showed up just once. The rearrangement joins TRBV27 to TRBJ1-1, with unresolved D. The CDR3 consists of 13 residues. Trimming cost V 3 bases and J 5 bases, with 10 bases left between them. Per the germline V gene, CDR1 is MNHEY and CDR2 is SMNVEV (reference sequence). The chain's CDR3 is CASSFTQKTEAFF. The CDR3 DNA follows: TGTGCCAGCAGTTTTACACAGAAAACTGAAGCTTTCTTT.

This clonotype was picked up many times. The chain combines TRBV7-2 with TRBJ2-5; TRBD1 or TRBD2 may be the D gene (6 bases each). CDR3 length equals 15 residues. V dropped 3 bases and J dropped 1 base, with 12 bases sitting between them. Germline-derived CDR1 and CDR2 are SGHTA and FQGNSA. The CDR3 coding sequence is TGTGCCAGCAGCTTTTTTCGGGGGCCCCAAGAGACCCAGTACTTC. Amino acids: CASSFFRGPQETQYF.

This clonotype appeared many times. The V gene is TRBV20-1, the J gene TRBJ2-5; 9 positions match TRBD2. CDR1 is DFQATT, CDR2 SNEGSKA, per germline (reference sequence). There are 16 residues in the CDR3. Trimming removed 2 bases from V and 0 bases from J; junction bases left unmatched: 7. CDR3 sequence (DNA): TGCAGTGCTAGAAAGATTCTAGCGGGGAACCAAGAGACCCAGTACTTC. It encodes CSARKILAGNQETQYF.

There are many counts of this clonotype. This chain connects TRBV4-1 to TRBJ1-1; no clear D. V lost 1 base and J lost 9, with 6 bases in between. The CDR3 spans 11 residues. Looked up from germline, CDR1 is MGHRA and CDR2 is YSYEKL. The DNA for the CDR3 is TGCGCCAGCAGCCAAGGCCCCCAAGCTTTCTTT. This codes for CASSQGPQAFF.

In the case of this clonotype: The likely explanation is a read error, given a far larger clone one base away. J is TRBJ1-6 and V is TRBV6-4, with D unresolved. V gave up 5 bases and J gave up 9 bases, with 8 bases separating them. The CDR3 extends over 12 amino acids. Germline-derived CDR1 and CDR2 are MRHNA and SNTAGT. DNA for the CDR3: TGTGCCAGCAGTAGTATAGCTTCACCCCTCCACTTT. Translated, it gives CASSSIASPLHF.

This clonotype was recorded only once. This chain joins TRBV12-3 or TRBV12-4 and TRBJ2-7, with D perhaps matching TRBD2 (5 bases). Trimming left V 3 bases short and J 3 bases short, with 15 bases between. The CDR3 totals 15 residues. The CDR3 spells CASSFSASKHYEQYF. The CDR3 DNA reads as TGTGCCAGCAGTTTCTCGGCTAGCAAACACTACGAGCAGTACTTC.

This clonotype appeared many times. The CDR3: CASSFWTSGNTIYF. The CDR3, as DNA: TGTGCCAGCAGCTTCTGGACAAGTGGAAACACCATATATTTT. The chain combines TRBV5-6 with TRBJ1-3; maybe TRBD1 (5 bases). Germline loops: CDR1 SGHDT, CDR2 YYEEEE. The CDR3 totals 14 residues. V was trimmed by 2 bases and J by 3 bases, leaving 9 bases between them.

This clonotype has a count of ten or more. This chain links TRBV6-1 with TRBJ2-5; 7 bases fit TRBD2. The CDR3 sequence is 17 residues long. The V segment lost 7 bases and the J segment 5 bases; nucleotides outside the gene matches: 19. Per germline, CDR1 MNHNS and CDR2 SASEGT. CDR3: CASTLWGRGSTGETQYF. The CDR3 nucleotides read TGTGCCAGCACCCTTTGGGGGAGGGGAAGCACCGGGGAGACCCAGTACTTC.

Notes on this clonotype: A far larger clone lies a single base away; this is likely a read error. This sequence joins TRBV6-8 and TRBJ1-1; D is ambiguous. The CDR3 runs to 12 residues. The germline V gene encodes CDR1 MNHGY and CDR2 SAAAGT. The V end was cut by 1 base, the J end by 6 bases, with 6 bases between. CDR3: CASSYLRSEAFF. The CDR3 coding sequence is TGTGCCAGCAGTTACTTAAGGTCTGAAGCTTTCTTT.

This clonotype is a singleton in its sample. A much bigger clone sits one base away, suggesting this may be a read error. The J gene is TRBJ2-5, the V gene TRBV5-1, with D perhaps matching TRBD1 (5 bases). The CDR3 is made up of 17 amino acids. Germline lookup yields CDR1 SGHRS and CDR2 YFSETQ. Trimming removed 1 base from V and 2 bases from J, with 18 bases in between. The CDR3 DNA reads TGCGCCAGCAGCTTGAATCCCTCGGTGACAGTTCAAGAGACCCAGTACTTC. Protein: CASSLNPSVTVQETQYF.

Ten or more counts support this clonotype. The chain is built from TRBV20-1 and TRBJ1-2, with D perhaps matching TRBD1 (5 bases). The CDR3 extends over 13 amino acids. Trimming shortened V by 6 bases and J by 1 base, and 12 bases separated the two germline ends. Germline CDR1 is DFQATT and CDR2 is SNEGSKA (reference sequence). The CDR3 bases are TGCAGTGCATCCGACAGTTATAACTATGGCTACACCTTC. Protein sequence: CSASDSYNYGYTF.